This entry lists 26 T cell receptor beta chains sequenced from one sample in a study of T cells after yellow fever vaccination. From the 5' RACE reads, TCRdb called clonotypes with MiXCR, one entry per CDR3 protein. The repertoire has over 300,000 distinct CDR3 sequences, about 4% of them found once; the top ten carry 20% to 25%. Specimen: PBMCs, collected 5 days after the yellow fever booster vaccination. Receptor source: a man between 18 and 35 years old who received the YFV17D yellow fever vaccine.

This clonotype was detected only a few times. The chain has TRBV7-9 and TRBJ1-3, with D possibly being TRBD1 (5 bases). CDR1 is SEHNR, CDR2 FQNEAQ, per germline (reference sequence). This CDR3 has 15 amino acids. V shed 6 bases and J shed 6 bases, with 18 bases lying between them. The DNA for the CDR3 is TGTGCCAGCAGTACTGCAGGGAGGTACGAAAACACCATATATTTT. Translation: CASSTAGRYENTIYF.

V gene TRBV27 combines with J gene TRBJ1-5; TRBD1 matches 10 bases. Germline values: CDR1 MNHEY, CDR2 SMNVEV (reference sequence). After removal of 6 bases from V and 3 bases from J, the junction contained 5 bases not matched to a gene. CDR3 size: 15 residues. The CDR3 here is CASSVGTGVNQPQHF. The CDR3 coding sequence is TGTGCCAGCAGCGTTGGGACAGGGGTCAATCAGCCCCAGCATTTT.

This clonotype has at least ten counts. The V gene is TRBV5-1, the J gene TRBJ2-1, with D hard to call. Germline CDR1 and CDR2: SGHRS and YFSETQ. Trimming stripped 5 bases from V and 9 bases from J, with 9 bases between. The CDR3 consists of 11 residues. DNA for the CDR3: TGCGCCAGCAGTGCTTGGGGTGAGCAGTTCTTC. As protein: CASSAWGEQFF.

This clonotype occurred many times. CDR3 amino acids: CASNPKRSTDTQYF. The CDR3, as DNA: TGTGCCAGCAACCCTAAGCGGTCCACAGATACGCAGTATTTT. The rearrangement links TRBV6-1 to TRBJ2-3; the D gene is possibly TRBD2 (5 bases). Germline CDR1 reads MNHNS; CDR2 reads SASEGT. Deletions cut 7 bases from V and 2 bases from J, with 13 bases between. This CDR3 comprises 14 residues.

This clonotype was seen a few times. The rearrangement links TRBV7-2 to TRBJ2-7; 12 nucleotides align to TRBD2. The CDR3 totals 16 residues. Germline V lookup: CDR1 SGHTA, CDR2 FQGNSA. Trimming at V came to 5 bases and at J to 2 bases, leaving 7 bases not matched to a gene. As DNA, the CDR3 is TGTGCCAGCAGCCCGGGGACTAGCGGGTTACCCTACGAGCAGTACTTC. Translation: CASSPGTSGLPYEQYF.

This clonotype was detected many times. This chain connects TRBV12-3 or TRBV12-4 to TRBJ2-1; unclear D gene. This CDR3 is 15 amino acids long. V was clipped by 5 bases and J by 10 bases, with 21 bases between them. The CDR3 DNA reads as TGTGCCAGCAGTACCAAAGCCTTGGCTGGAGCCGAGCAGTTCTTC. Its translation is CASSTKALAGAEQFF.

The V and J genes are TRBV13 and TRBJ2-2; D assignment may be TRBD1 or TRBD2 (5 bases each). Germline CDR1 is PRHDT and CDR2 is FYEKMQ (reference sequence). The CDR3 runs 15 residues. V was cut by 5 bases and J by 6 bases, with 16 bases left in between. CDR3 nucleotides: TGTGCCAGCAGCCTCCTAGCTCGGGGCCCCGGGGAGCTGTTTTTT. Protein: CASSLLARGPGELFF. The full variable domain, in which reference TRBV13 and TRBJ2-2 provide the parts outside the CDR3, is AAGVIQSPRHLIKEKRETATLKCYPIPRHDTVYWYQQGPGQDPQFLISFYEKMQSDKGSIPDRFSAQQFSDYHSELNMSSLELGDSALYFCASSLLARGPGELFFGEGSRLTVL.

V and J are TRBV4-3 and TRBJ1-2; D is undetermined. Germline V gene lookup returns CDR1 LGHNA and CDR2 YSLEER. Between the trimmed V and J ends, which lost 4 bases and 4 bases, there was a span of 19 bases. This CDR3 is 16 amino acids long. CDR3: CASSPQVATRVYGYTF. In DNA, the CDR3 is TGCGCCAGCAGCCCCCAAGTGGCGACCAGAGTCTATGGCTACACCTTC.

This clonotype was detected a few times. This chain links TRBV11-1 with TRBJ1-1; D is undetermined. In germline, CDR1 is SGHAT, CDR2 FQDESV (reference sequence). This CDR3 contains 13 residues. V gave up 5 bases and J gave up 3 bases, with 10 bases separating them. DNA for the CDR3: TGTGCCAGCAGCCCCCAGACGGACACTGAAGCTTTCTTT. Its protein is CASSPQTDTEAFF.

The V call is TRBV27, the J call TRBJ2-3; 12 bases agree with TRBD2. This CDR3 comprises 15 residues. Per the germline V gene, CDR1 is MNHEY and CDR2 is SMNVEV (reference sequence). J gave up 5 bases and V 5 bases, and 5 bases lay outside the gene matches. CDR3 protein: CASSLGLAGQDTQYF. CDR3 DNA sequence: TGTGCCAGCAGTCTAGGACTAGCGGGGCAAGATACGCAGTATTTT.

This CDR3 is CASSVDPGTRTYEQYF. In nucleotides, the CDR3 is TGTGCCAGCAGCGTAGACCCCGGGACGCGTACCTACGAGCAGTACTTC. This sequence joins TRBV9 and TRBJ2-7; D assignment may be TRBD1 or TRBD2 (5 bases each). The V end lost 0 bases, the J end lost 2 bases, and 15 bases lay between the germline ends. This CDR3 is built from 16 residues. Germline-derived CDR1 and CDR2 are SGDLS and YYNGEE.

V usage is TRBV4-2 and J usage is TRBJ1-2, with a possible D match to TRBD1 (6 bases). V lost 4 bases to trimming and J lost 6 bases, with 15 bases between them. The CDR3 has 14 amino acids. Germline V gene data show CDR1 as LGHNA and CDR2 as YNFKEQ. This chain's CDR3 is CASSPLQGQDGYTF. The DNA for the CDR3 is TGTGCCAGCAGCCCTTTACAGGGCCAAGATGGCTACACCTTC.

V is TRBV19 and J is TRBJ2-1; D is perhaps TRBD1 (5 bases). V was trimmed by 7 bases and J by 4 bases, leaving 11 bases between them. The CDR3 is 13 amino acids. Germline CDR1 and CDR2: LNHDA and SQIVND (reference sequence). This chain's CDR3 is CASTPGWYNEQFF. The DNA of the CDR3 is TGTGCCAGTACGCCAGGGTGGTACAATGAGCAGTTCTTC.

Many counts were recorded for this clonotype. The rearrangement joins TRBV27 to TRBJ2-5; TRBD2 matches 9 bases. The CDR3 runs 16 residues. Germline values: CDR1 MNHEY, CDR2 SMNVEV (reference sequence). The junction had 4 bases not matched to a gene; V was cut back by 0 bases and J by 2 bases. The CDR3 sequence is CASSLSKRGAQETQYF. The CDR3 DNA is TGTGCCAGCAGTTTATCAAAGCGGGGGGCTCAAGAGACCCAGTACTTC.

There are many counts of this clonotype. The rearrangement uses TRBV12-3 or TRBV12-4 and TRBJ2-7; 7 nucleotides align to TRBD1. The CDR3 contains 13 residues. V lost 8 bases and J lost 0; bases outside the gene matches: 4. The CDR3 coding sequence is TGTGCCAGCGGAAGGGGGCCCTCCTACGAGCAGTACTTC. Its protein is CASGRGPSYEQYF.

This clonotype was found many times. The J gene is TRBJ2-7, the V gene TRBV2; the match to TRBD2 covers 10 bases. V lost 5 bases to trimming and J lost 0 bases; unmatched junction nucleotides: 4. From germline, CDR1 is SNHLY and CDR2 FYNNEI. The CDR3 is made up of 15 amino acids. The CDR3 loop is CASSLTSGRSYEQYV. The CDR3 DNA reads TGTGCCAGCAGTTTGACTAGCGGGCGCTCCTACGAGCAGTACGTC.

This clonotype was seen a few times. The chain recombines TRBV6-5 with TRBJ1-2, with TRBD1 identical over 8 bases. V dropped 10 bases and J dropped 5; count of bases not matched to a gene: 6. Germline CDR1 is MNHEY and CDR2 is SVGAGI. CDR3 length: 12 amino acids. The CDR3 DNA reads TGTGCCACCCATAACAGGGGGTATGGCTACACCTTC. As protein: CATHNRGYGYTF.

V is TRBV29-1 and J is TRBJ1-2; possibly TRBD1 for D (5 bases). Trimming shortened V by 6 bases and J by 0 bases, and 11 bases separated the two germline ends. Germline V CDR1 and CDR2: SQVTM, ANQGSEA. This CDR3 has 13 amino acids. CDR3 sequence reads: CSVAGLANYGYTF. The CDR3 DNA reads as TGCAGCGTAGCGGGACTGGCTAACTATGGCTACACCTTC.

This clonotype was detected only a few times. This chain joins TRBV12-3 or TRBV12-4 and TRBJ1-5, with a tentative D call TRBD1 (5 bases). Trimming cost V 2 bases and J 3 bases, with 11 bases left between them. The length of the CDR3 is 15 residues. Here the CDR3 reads CASSLHRINNQPQHF. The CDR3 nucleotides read TGTGCCAGCAGTTTACACAGGATCAACAATCAGCCCCAGCATTTT.

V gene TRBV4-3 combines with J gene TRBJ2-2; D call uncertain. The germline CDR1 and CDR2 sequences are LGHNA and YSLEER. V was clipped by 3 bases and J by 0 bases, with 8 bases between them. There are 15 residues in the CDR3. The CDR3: CASSQGLPNTGELFF. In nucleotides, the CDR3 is TGCGCCAGCAGCCAGGGTCTTCCGAACACCGGGGAGCTGTTTTTT.

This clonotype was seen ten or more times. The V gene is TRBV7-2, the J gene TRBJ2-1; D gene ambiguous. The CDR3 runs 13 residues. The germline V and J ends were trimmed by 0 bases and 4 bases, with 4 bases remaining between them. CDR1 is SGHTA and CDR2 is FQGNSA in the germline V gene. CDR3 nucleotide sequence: TGTGCCAGCAGCTTAGCCTATTACAATGAGCAGTTCTTC. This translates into CASSLAYYNEQFF. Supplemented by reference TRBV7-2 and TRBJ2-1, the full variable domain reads GAGVSQSPSNKVTEKGKDVELRCDPISGHTALYWYRQSLGQGLEFLIYFQGNSAPDKSGLPSDRFSAERTGGSVSTLTIQRTQQEDSAVYLCASSLAYYNEQFFGPGTRLTVL.

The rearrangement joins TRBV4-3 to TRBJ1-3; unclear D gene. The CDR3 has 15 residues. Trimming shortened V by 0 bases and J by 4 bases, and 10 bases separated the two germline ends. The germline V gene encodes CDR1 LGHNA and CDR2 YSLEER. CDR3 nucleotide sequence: TGCGCCAGCAGCCAAGATTGGTACCGCGGAAACACCATATATTTT. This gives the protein CASSQDWYRGNTIYF.

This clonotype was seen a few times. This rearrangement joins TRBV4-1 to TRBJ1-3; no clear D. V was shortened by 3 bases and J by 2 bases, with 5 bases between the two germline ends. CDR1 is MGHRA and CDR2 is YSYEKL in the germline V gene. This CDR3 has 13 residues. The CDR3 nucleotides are TGCGCCAGCAGCCAGGGAACTGGAAACACCATATATTTT. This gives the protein CASSQGTGNTIYF.

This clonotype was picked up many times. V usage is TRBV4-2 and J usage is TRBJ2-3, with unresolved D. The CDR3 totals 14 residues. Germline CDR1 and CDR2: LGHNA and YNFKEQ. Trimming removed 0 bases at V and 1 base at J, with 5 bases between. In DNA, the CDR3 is TGTGCCAGCAGCCAAGATAGGGGCACAGATACGCAGTATTTT. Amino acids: CASSQDRGTDTQYF.

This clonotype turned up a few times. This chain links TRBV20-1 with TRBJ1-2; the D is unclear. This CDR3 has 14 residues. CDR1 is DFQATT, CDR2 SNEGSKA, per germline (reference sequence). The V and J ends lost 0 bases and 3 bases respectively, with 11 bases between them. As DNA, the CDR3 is TGCAGTGCTAGAGATGTGGAGGAGTACTATGGCTACACCTTC. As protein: CSARDVEEYYGYTF.

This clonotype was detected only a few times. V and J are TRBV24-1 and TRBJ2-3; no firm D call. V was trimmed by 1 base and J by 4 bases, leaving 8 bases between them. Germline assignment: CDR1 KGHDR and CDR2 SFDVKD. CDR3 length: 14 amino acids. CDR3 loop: CATSDFGLADTQYF. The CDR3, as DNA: TGTGCCACCAGTGATTTCGGCCTCGCAGATACGCAGTATTTT.